A selection of T cell receptor beta chains follows, all from one sample in a study of cytomegalovirus exposure and HLA in healthy donors. Some clones are missing from TCRdb's copy, which holds only in-frame ones; the method was immunoSEQ multiplex PCR. The sample consists of around 170,000 clones, 84% of them appearing once. Sequenced sample: PBMCs. These receptors all stem from a woman between 50 and 59 years old in good health and CMV-seropositive. The conserved cysteine and the conserved F or W are not part of the CDR3 here.

TRBJ1-2,TRBV7-2,ASSPGGLIYGYT
TRBJ2-5,TRBV5-1,ASSPQDQETQY
TRBJ2-5,TRBV5-4,ASSLVGGGETQY
TRBJ2-7,TRBV19,ASSSRPIELIYEQY
TRBJ2-5,TRBV27,ASSPGQGAGETQY
TRBJ1-1,TRBV5-4,ASSPTGARATEAF
TRBJ1-2,TRBV7-6,ASSPTGNYGYT
TRBJ2-4,TRBV7-2,ASSSDRGGYIQY
TRBJ2-1,TRBV7-2,ASSLRDSSYNEQF
TRBJ1-5,TRBV6-5,ASSEQGSQPQH
TRBJ1-5,TRBV7-2,ASSLVERQPQH
TRBJ2-3,TRBV2,ASSVGTRRDTQY
TRBJ1-5,TRBV28,ASYKIRDRSNQPQH
TRBJ1-2,TRBV12-5,ASGLVLGRGAYGYT
TRBJ2-7,TRBV29-1,SATGGSYEQY
TRBJ1-6,TRBV15,ATSNRDRDSPLH
TRBJ2-2,TRBV6-4,ASSETGDTGELF
TRBJ1-2,TRBV2,ASFRDIMIGYT
TRBJ2-6,TRBV6-5,ASSYSGSGANVLT
TRBJ1-1,TRBV7-2,ASSPRTGFENTEAF
TRBJ1-1,TRBV6-1,ASSLALNTEAF
TRBJ2-3,TRBV10-3,AINGLAGSDTQY
TRBJ1-1,TRBV18,ASSPGTGGTEAF
TRBJ2-7,TRBV6-1,ASSRGGTKTEQY
TRBJ2-3,TRBV25-1,ASSEWRGNTDTQY
TRBJ1-2,TRBV27,ASKETRDNLGYGYT
TRBJ2-3,TRBV5-1,ASSLAGEDTQY
TRBJ1-1,TRBV18,ASSPPQAGSTEAF
TRBJ2-3,TRBV5-6,ASSVPGQGWN
TRBJ1-5,TRBV7-2,ASSSDRTYQPQH
TRBJ1-2,TRBV6-6,ASSPGGSLSYGYT
TRBJ2-7,TRBV7-2,ASSLVAGGPYEQY
TRBJ2-5,TRBV7-9,ASSLERNFGYQETQY
TRBJ2-6,TRBV5-4,ASSLGGLGANVLT
TRBJ1-5,TRBV18,ASSPYSNQPQH
TRBJ2-7,TRBV6-5,ASRKEAGGSEQY
TRBJ2-7,TRBV28,AIRSTGVYEQY
TRBJ1-3,TRBV28,ASSSAGAGGTFSGNTIY
TRBJ1-1,TRBV5-1,ASSLRTGNTEAF
TRBJ2-2,TRBV4-1,ASGGTGGPDTGELF
-,TRBV28,ASSSPTGQAYEQY
TRBJ1-1,TRBV28,ASSLMGTGNTEAF
TRBJ2-7,TRBV7-2,ASSLSSGGSYEQY
TRBJ2-7,TRBV9,ASSREGTGFYEQY
TRBJ2-3,TRBV6-1,ASSSRTAFTDTQY
TRBJ2-3,TRBV14,ASSHPWTGADTQY
TRBJ2-1,TRBV4-1,ASSPRDREQF
TRBJ1-2,TRBV19,ASNSQGANLYGYT